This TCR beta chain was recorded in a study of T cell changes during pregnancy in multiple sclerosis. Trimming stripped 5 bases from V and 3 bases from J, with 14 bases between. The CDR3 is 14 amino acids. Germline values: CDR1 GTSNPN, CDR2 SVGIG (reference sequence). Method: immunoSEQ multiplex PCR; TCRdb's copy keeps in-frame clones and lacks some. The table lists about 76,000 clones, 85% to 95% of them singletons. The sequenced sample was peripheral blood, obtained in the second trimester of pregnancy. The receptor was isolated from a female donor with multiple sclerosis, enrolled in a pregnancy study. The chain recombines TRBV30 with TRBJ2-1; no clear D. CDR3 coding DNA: TGTGCCTGGCTAGAAGTGCCCCTCTACAATGAGCAGTTCTTC. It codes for CAWLEVPLYNEQFF.